The sample holds a few counts of the clone carrying this TCR beta chain. Primed by a sample-barcoded 5' primer and a J-beta primer mix, a second PCR proceeded for roughly 6 to 12 cycles. From the 5' RACE reads, TCRdb called clonotypes with MiXCR, one entry per CDR3 protein. The sample yields about 640,000 distinct CDR3 sequences, about 53% seen once. The sample is drawn from a study of blood T cells in healthy people across ages. This clonotype originated in a man aged 55 to 70 in good health. The sample comprised blood.

The CDR3: CASSQVTSGGSLDTQYF. Written as DNA, the CDR3 is TGTGCCAGCAGCCAAGTAACTAGCGGGGGGTCCCTAGATACGCAGTATTTT. V usage is TRBV4-2 and J usage is TRBJ2-3; 12 positions match TRBD2. The CDR3 covers 17 residues. Trimming at V came to 1 base and at J to 5 bases, leaving 7 bases not matched to a gene. Per the germline V gene, CDR1 is LGHNA and CDR2 is YNFKEQ.